These 21 T cell receptor beta chains came from one sample sequenced in a study of T cells in localized non-small cell lung cancer (dated by TCRdb to 2020 to 2021). Library construction relied on the immunoSEQ multiplex PCR assay. Sourced from immuneACCESS, this table was stored by TCRdb with only in-frame sequences that have V and J called. A share of the clones is absent; for the studies checked, an unresolved V gene accounts for under half, and the remainder has no known explanation. For this sample the table gives 1,500 to 2,000 clones, of which around 34% were detected only once. The ten most abundant clones make up 9% to 15% of the sample. Specimen: lung tumor tissue, collected before any cancer treatment. The origin of the receptors is a male donor older than 55 with stage II lung adenocarcinoma.

This rearrangement joins TRBV18 to TRBJ2-2, with 10 bases lining up with TRBD2. This CDR3 region has 15 residues. Germline-derived CDR1 and CDR2 are KGHSH and LQKENI. The V segment lost 8 bases and the J segment 2 bases; nucleotides outside the gene matches: 5. The CDR3 spells CASQGLAINTGELFF. The CDR3 DNA reads TGTGCCAGCCAGGGACTAGCGATTAACACCGGGGAGCTGTTTTTT.

V is TRBV19 and J is TRBJ2-2; no firm D call. With 7 bases removed from V and 1 base from J, the gap between germline ends came to 10 bases. In germline, CDR1 is LNHDA, CDR2 SQIVND (reference sequence). The CDR3 is 14 amino acids. This chain's CDR3 is CASNPGKNTGELFF. In nucleotides, the CDR3 is TGTGCCAGTAATCCAGGAAAGAACACCGGGGAGCTGTTTTTT.

The V gene is TRBV5-1, the J gene TRBJ2-3; 10 bases are shared with TRBD1. Germline CDR1 reads SGHRS; CDR2 reads YFSETQ. J was trimmed by 0 bases and V by 2 bases; bases with no gene match: 3. The CDR3 is made up of 16 amino acids. CDR3 sequence: CASSFGTGDSTDTQYF. CDR3 nucleotides: TGCGCCAGCAGCTTCGGGACAGGGGATAGCACAGATACGCAGTATTTT.

This chain uses TRBV18 with TRBJ2-1; TRBD2 matches 8 bases. Germline loops: CDR1 KGHSH, CDR2 LQKENI. The CDR3 loop spans 16 amino acids. V dropped 2 bases and J dropped 5; count of bases not matched to a gene: 8. The CDR3 DNA follows: TGTGCCAGCTCACCAATGCGGGAGGTTGGGGACAATGAGCAGTTCTTC. It encodes CASSPMREVGDNEQFF.

The chain links TRBV19 to TRBJ1-5; 11 bases map to TRBD1. Germline CDR1 and CDR2: LNHDA and SQIVND (reference sequence). The CDR3 totals 15 residues. V dropped 4 bases and J dropped 6; count of bases not matched to a gene: 5. The CDR3: CASSSGQGARQPQHF. The CDR3 DNA reads as TGTGCCAGTAGTAGCGGACAGGGGGCACGTCAGCCCCAGCATTTT. Variable domain in full (rest from reference TRBV19 and TRBJ1-5): DGGITQSPKYLFRKEGQNVTLSCEQNLNHDAMYWYRQDPGQGLRLIYYSQIVNDFQKGDIAEGYSVSREKKESFPLTVTSAQKNPTAFYLCASSSGQGARQPQHFGDGTRLSIL.

This clone was picked up a small number of times. The V gene is TRBV25-1, the J gene TRBJ2-7; TRBD1 matches at 7 bases. V lost 4 bases to trimming and J lost 3 bases; unmatched junction nucleotides: 6. Germline CDR1 and CDR2: MGHDK and SYGVNS. The CDR3 has 14 amino acids. The CDR3: CASSGHRGFYEQYF. The CDR3 coding sequence is TGTGCCAGCAGTGGCCACAGGGGATTCTACGAGCAGTACTTC.

In its sample, this clone was seen a few times. This sequence joins TRBV15 and TRBJ2-7, with D tentatively TRBD1 (5 bases). The CDR3 has 15 residues. V was pared by 0 bases and J by 5 bases, with 14 bases between. Germline assignment: CDR1 LNHNV and CDR2 YYDKDF (reference sequence). CDR3 bases: TGTGCCACCAGCAGAGATCCGACAGCACCCCACGAGCAGTACTTC. Translated, it gives CATSRDPTAPHEQYF.

The chain employs TRBV19 and TRBJ2-1; a weak D match, TRBD2 (6 bases). The CDR3 length is 14 residues. V lost 7 bases and J lost 4, with 14 bases in between. Germline CDR1 LNHDA, CDR2 SQIVND (reference sequence). As DNA, the CDR3 is TGTGCCAGTAATGTGGCGGGATTTTACAATGAGCAGTTCTTC. Amino acids: CASNVAGFYNEQFF. The full variable domain, its missing parts supplied by reference TRBV19 and TRBJ2-1, is DGGITQSPKYLFRKEGQNVTLSCEQNLNHDAMYWYRQDPGQGLRLIYYSQIVNDFQKGDIAEGYSVSREKKESFPLTVTSAQKNPTAFYLCASNVAGFYNEQFFGPGTRLTVL.

The chain joins TRBV18 to TRBJ1-2; perhaps TRBD1 as D (5 bases). V was shortened by 0 bases and J by 3 bases, with 8 bases between the two germline ends. This CDR3 contains 14 residues. Germline CDR1 and CDR2: KGHSH and LQKENI. The DNA for the CDR3 is TGTGCCAGCTCACCACCGGGGACGGACTATGGCTACACCTTC. It specifies CASSPPGTDYGYTF.

This clone came up once. This rearrangement joins TRBV30 to TRBJ2-7, with 9 bases lining up with TRBD2. V lost 1 base to trimming and J lost 4 bases; unmatched junction nucleotides: 8. CDR1 and CDR2 (germline): GTSNPN, SVGIG (reference sequence). The CDR3 runs to 15 residues. The CDR3 protein is CAWSGGASGKYEQYF. DNA of the CDR3: TGTGCCTGGAGTGGGGGTGCTAGCGGGAAATACGAGCAGTACTTC.

This clone was seen only a few times. This chain uses TRBV9 with TRBJ2-3; D may match TRBD1 or TRBD2 (5 bases each). CDR3 size: 15 residues. The V gene's germline CDR1 is SGDLS and CDR2 YYNGEE. Trimming removed 4 bases at V and 0 bases at J, with 12 bases between. The CDR3 spells CASSTGTWSTDTQYF. The DNA for the CDR3 is TGTGCCAGCAGCACTGGGACGTGGAGCACAGATACGCAGTATTTT.

V usage is TRBV28 and J usage is TRBJ1-4; 8 positions match TRBD1. This CDR3 has 15 residues. Germline CDR1 reads MDHEN; CDR2 reads SYDVKM. V lost 3 bases and J lost 7; bases outside the gene matches: 7. Here the CDR3 reads CASSLVQGEGEKLFF. CDR3 DNA sequence: TGTGCCAGCAGTTTGGTACAGGGGGAGGGTGAAAAACTGTTTTTT.

This clone qualifies as medium-sized (0.01 to 0.1%). The genes are TRBV9 and TRBJ1-2, with unresolved D. The germline V gene encodes CDR1 SGDLS and CDR2 YYNGEE. The CDR3 is 14 residues long. The V end was cut by 0 bases, the J end by 1 base, with 7 bases between. This CDR3 reads CASSVDNGNYGYTF. The CDR3 region has the DNA TGTGCCAGCAGCGTAGATAACGGTAACTATGGCTACACCTTC.

V usage is TRBV6-8 and J usage is TRBJ2-1; a weak D match, TRBD2 (7 bases). The CDR3 contains 12 residues. CDR1 and CDR2 (germline): MNHGY, SAAAGT. V lost 10 bases, J lost 4 bases, and 11 bases lay in between. The CDR3: CAIGGQYNEQFF. CDR3 coding DNA: TGTGCCATCGGGGGGCAGTACAATGAGCAGTTCTTC.

This chain links TRBV19 with TRBJ1-5, with no clear D. Per the germline V gene, CDR1 is LNHDA and CDR2 is SQIVND (reference sequence). This CDR3 is built from 18 residues. V lost 0 bases, J lost 2 bases, and 17 bases lay in between. CDR3 DNA sequence: TGTGCCAGTAGTATAGATCCTGCCACGAGTTTGGGCAATCAGCCCCAGCATTTT. Translated, it gives CASSIDPATSLGNQPQHF. The full variable domain, rest sourced from reference TRBV19 and TRBJ1-5, is DGGITQSPKYLFRKEGQNVTLSCEQNLNHDAMYWYRQDPGQGLRLIYYSQIVNDFQKGDIAEGYSVSREKKESFPLTVTSAQKNPTAFYLCASSIDPATSLGNQPQHFGDGTRLSIL.

The V and J genes are TRBV19 and TRBJ1-1, with 8 bases fitting TRBD1. This CDR3 is 15 amino acids long. Trimming cost V 6 bases and J 4 bases; bases outside gene matches: 10. The germline CDR1 and CDR2 sequences are LNHDA and SQIVND (reference sequence). This chain's CDR3 is CASRFQGAKGTEAFF. CDR3 in DNA: TGTGCCAGTAGGTTTCAGGGGGCTAAAGGCACTGAAGCTTTCTTT.

This clone was recorded a few times. The chain couples TRBV6-8 to TRBJ2-3; 9 bases map to TRBD2. V lost 7 bases and J lost 6; bases outside the gene matches: 5. The CDR3 is 13 residues long. Germline CDR1 reads MNHGY; CDR2 reads SAAAGT. CDR3 residues: CASILAGPDTQYF. The CDR3 DNA is TGTGCCAGCATACTAGCGGGTCCGGATACGCAGTATTTT.

The chain carries TRBV15 and TRBJ1-2; no reliable D call. The CDR3 has 15 residues. Germline loops: CDR1 LNHNV, CDR2 YYDKDF (reference sequence). Trimming removed 2 bases from V and 2 bases from J, with 12 bases in between. CDR3 nucleotide sequence: TGTGCCACCAGCAGATTGAGGGCCGGGAACTATGGCTACACCTTC. Its translation is CATSRLRAGNYGYTF.

A few counts support this clone. V usage is TRBV10-1 and J usage is TRBJ2-7; 9 bases align to TRBD2. The J segment lost 2 bases and the V segment lost 3 bases, leaving 5 bases of the junction unmatched. Germline V gene sequence: CDR1 WNHNN, CDR2 SYGVQD (reference sequence). This CDR3 contains 15 residues. The CDR3: CASSDPTSGTYEQYF. For the CDR3, the DNA is TGCGCCAGCAGTGATCCGACTAGCGGTACCTACGAGCAGTACTTC.

The sample holds a few counts of this clone. This sequence joins TRBV7-5 and TRBJ2-2; no check of the table's D call, TRBD2, against the DNA was made. TRBV7-5 is given as a pseudogene. This CDR3 has 17 residues. The CDR3 region is CASSLGPDKAGTGELFF. The DNA of the CDR3 is TGTGCCAGCAGCTTAGGACCGGACAAGGCGGGGACCGGGGAGCTGTTTTTT.

This clone appeared once. The chain is built from TRBV18 and TRBJ2-3, with 9 bases matching TRBD1. CDR1 and CDR2 (germline): KGHSH, LQKENI. The V gene end was trimmed by 6 bases and the J gene end by 0 bases; junction bases not matched to a gene: 4. There are 15 residues in the CDR3. The CDR3 spells CASSSQGASTDTQYF. As DNA, the CDR3 is TGTGCCAGCTCCTCACAGGGGGCGAGCACAGATACGCAGTATTTT. Supplemented by reference TRBV18 and TRBJ2-3, the full variable domain reads NAGVMQNPRHLVRRRGQEARLRCSPMKGHSHVYWYRQLPEEGLKFMVYLQKENIIDESGMPKERFSAEFPKEGPSILRIQQVVRGDSAAYFCASSSQGASTDTQYFGPGTRLTVL.